The T cell receptor beta chain under discussion was sequenced for a study of response to subunit inactivated influenza vaccine. TCRdb re-called the RT-PCR reads with MiXCR, one entry per CDR3 protein. Seen here are almost 250,000 distinct CDR3 sequences, 9% to 15% observed once, and the top ten hold approximately 8.3%. This clonotype was seen at least ten times. What it binds is unknown. The V end lost 4 bases, the J end lost 5 bases, and 14 bases lay between the germline ends. The length of the CDR3 is 15 residues. In germline, CDR1 is SGHTA, CDR2 FQGNSA. Study-wide points: Each seasonal flu vaccination may recruit only limited new T cells, authors suggested.

This sequence joins TRBV7-2 and TRBJ2-2; perhaps TRBD1 as D (6 bases). The source of this sequence is a man in his forties or fifties who received an inactivated influenza vaccine. Sequencing used non-naive T cells sorted from PBMCs, obtained 14 days before vaccination. For the CDR3, the DNA is TGTGCCAGCAGCTCATTGGGGGCAGGGACCGGGGAGCTGTTTTTT. Its translation: CASSSLGAGTGELFF.